These 25 T cell receptor beta chains share one sample of origin, sequenced in a study of neurological immune-mediated disorders. TCRdb analysed the 5' RACE reads with MiXCR anew, one entry per CDR3 protein. The sample lists 60,000 to 80,000 distinct CDR3 sequences, less than 6% seen once, with about 3.2% in the top ten. The sample taken for sequencing was PBMCs. The receptor set was obtained from a woman aged 50 to 60 with multiple sclerosis.

This clonotype was counted at least ten times. This chain links TRBV7-9 with TRBJ2-7; D unresolved. Deletions cut 5 bases from V and 5 bases from J, with 13 bases between. Germline CDR1 is SEHNR and CDR2 is FQNEAQ (reference sequence). This CDR3 is built from 13 residues. The CDR3 sequence is CASSRSDYHEQYV. CDR3 DNA sequence: TGTGCCAGCAGCCGTTCGGATTACCACGAGCAGTACGTC.

This clonotype has a count of ten or more. This chain uses TRBV6-2 or TRBV6-3 with TRBJ2-5; 7 bases are shared with TRBD1. The germline V gene has CDR1 MNHEY and CDR2 SVGEGT. The CDR3 extends over 13 amino acids. The junction had 2 bases not matched to a gene; V was cut back by 4 bases and J by 3 bases. The CDR3 spells CASSWDSEETQYF. CDR3 nucleotides: TGTGCCAGCAGTTGGGACAGCGAAGAGACCCAGTACTTC.

This clonotype was detected many times. The rearrangement uses TRBV3-1 and TRBJ2-1, with D tentatively TRBD2 (6 bases). V was shortened by 2 bases and J by 7 bases, with 9 bases between the two germline ends. From germline, CDR1 is LGHDT and CDR2 YNNKEL (reference sequence). The CDR3 runs 13 residues. In nucleotides, the CDR3 is TGTGCCAGCAGCCAAAGGGCGGGGAATGAGCAGTTCTTC. This gives the protein CASSQRAGNEQFF.

This clonotype was recorded at least ten times. This chain connects TRBV10-3 to TRBJ2-7; D possibly corresponds to TRBD1 (6 bases). Germline assignment: CDR1 ENHRY and CDR2 SYGVKD. The CDR3 is 12 residues long. V was pared by 3 bases and J by 6 bases, with 9 bases between. The CDR3 loop reads CAISEGGSEQYV. DNA for the CDR3: TGTGCCATCAGTGAAGGGGGAAGCGAGCAGTACGTC.

The genes are TRBV2 and TRBJ1-1, with 7 bases aligning to TRBD1. V was clipped by 6 bases and J by 2 bases; unmatched bases: 9. The germline CDR1 and CDR2 sequences are SNHLY and FYNNEI. The CDR3 runs to 15 residues. The CDR3 sequence is CASRATGTDNTEAFF. The CDR3 DNA reads as TGTGCCAGCAGAGCAACCGGGACAGACAACACTGAAGCTTTCTTT.

This clonotype appeared many times. DNA of the CDR3: TGCGCCAGCAGCTTGGACGGGTTTGGGGCCAACGTCCTGACTTTC. Translated, it gives CASSLDGFGANVLTF. The chain employs TRBV5-1 and TRBJ2-6; D call uncertain. Germline loops: CDR1 SGHRS, CDR2 YFSETQ. This CDR3 is 15 amino acids long. Trimming removed 0 bases at V and 3 bases at J, with 7 bases between.

This clonotype has a count of ten or more. The rearrangement uses TRBV4-3 and TRBJ1-1; D gene uncertain. There are 14 residues in the CDR3. Germline loops: CDR1 LGHNA, CDR2 YSLEER. V lost 2 bases, J lost 7 bases, and 14 bases lay in between. CDR3 amino acids: CASSQRTFLGEAFF. The DNA for the CDR3 is TGCGCCAGCAGCCAAAGGACCTTTTTAGGTGAAGCTTTCTTT.

This clonotype was counted at least ten times. The chain employs TRBV10-3 and TRBJ1-2; D not resolved. Germline V gene data show CDR1 as ENHRY and CDR2 as SYGVKD. This CDR3 comprises 15 residues. V dropped 3 bases and J dropped 4 bases, with 15 bases sitting between them. The CDR3 reads CAISDRVSRIYGYTF. In nucleotides, the CDR3 is TGTGCCATCAGTGATAGGGTCTCTCGAATCTATGGCTACACCTTC.

The sample holds a few counts of this clonotype. V gene TRBV7-2 combines with J gene TRBJ1-5; TRBD1 might be the D (5 bases). Germline V gene data show CDR1 as SGHTA and CDR2 as FQGNSA. CDR3 length: 17 residues. Trimming pared 5 bases from V and 5 bases from J, leaving 22 bases between. CDR3 residues: CASSPGVLGVGYQPQHF. The CDR3 nucleotides read TGTGCCAGCAGCCCCGGCGTTTTAGGGGTCGGTTATCAGCCCCAGCATTTT.

There are many counts of this clonotype. The rearrangement uses TRBV7-2 and TRBJ1-1; no definite D call. Trimming left V 6 bases short and J 6 bases short, with 11 bases between. The V gene's germline CDR1 is SGHTA and CDR2 FQGNSA. This CDR3 is 12 amino acids long. CDR3 residues: CASRWSPAEAFF. The CDR3 bases are TGTGCCAGCAGGTGGTCCCCCGCTGAAGCTTTCTTT.

This clonotype was counted at least ten times. The chain recombines TRBV28 with TRBJ2-3, with D perhaps TRBD1 (5 bases). The CDR3 length is 17 residues. Germline CDR1 is MDHEN and CDR2 is SYDVKM. The V end was cut by 4 bases, the J end by 2 bases, with 19 bases between. The CDR3 bases are TGTGCCAGCAGTTGGGGCCCCGGCGACAGACTCACAGATACGCAGTATTTT. As protein: CASSWGPGDRLTDTQYF. The whole variable domain, filled in from reference TRBV28 and TRBJ2-3, reads DVKVTQSSRYLVKRTGEKVFLECVQDMDHENMFWYRQDPGLGLRLIYFSYDVKMKEKGDIPEGYSVSREKKERFSLILESASTNQTSMYLCASSWGPGDRLTDTQYFGPGTRLTVL.

The table lists this clonotype with many counts. The chain carries TRBV5-6 and TRBJ2-2; perhaps TRBD1 as D (5 bases). The germline CDR1 and CDR2 sequences are SGHDT and YYEEEE. V was shortened by 1 base and J by 1 base, with 11 bases between the two germline ends. The CDR3 has 16 residues. The CDR3 sequence is CASSLLTDKNTGELFF. For the CDR3, the DNA is TGTGCCAGCAGCTTGCTGACAGACAAGAACACCGGGGAGCTGTTTTTT.

This clonotype was observed at least ten times. The chain combines TRBV5-5 with TRBJ1-1, with D maybe TRBD1 (5 bases). CDR1 is SGHKS, CDR2 YYEKEE, per germline (reference sequence). The CDR3 has 15 residues. Trimming took off 0 bases at V and 1 base at J, with 10 bases between the two ends. As DNA, the CDR3 is TGTGCCAGCAGCTTGGTTCCAGGGACGAACACTGAAGCTTTCTTT. Its protein product is CASSLVPGTNTEAFF.

The table lists this clonotype with a few counts. A much larger clone lies a single base off, so this may be a read error. The chain is built from TRBV7-8 and TRBJ2-6; D might be TRBD1 (5 bases). Germline V CDR1 and CDR2: SGHVS, FQNEAQ. The length of the CDR3 is 16 residues. For the CDR3, the DNA is TGTGCCAGCAGCTTATCCCACAGCTCTGGGGCCAAAGTCCTGACTTTC. Its translation is CASSLSHSSGAKVLTF.

This clonotype was recorded at least ten times. The CDR3 loop is CASSRTGIMNQPQHF. For the CDR3, the DNA is TGTGCCAGCAGCCGGACAGGTATAATGAATCAGCCCCAGCATTTT. This chain links TRBV7-2 with TRBJ1-5; 7 bases map to TRBD1. This CDR3 region has 15 residues. The germline CDR1 and CDR2 sequences are SGHTA and FQGNSA. J gave up 4 bases and V 5 bases, and 8 bases lay outside the gene matches.

The gene calls are TRBV20-1 and TRBJ2-3; TRBD1 aligns across 8 bases. The germline CDR1 and CDR2 sequences are DFQATT and SNEGSKA (reference sequence). V trimming: 4 bases; J trimming: 5 bases; junction bases outside the gene matches: 8. The CDR3 spans 14 residues. The CDR3 loop is CSAKGQGRVDTQYF. CDR3 bases: TGCAGTGCTAAAGGACAGGGTCGGGTAGATACGCAGTATTTT.

This clonotype was counted ten times or more. This rearrangement joins TRBV5-6 to TRBJ1-1; perhaps TRBD1 as D (5 bases). The CDR3 runs 15 residues. CDR1 SGHDT and CDR2 YYEEEE come from the germline V gene. Trimming took 3 bases from V and 1 from J, leaving 13 bases between them. The CDR3 nucleotides read TGTGCCAGCAGCTGGGGGTACGGAGCGAACACTGAAGCTTTCTTT. The encoded protein is CASSWGYGANTEAFF.

V gene TRBV12-3 or TRBV12-4 combines with J gene TRBJ1-1; D possibly corresponds to TRBD1 (6 bases). The V and J ends lost 2 bases and 3 bases respectively, with 13 bases between them. This CDR3 contains 15 residues. CDR3 bases: TGTGCCAGCAGTTTATGGGGAAAGGGGGACACTGAAGCTTTCTTT. It is translated as CASSLWGKGDTEAFF.

Many counts were recorded for this clonotype. The chain couples TRBV4-1 to TRBJ2-1; 8 nucleotides line up with TRBD1. In germline, CDR1 is MGHRA, CDR2 YSYEKL. The CDR3 totals 14 residues. Trimming at V came to 11 bases and at J to 5 bases, leaving 11 bases not matched to a gene. CDR3 amino acids: CAVNPDRDNNEQFF. CDR3 in DNA: TGCGCCGTAAACCCGGACAGGGACAACAATGAGCAGTTCTTC.

This clonotype has ten or more counts. The V gene is TRBV5-1, the J gene TRBJ2-3; 8 bases map to TRBD2. Per germline, CDR1 SGHRS and CDR2 YFSETQ. J lost 5 bases, V lost 3 bases, and 8 bases had no gene match. The CDR3 contains 15 residues. CDR3: CASSSGLALLDTQYF. DNA for the CDR3: TGCGCCAGCAGCTCAGGACTAGCCCTGCTAGATACGCAGTATTTT.

The chain carries TRBV5-1 and TRBJ2-3; D is undetermined. Germline lookup yields CDR1 SGHRS and CDR2 YFSETQ. V was trimmed by 7 bases and J by 0 bases, leaving 12 bases between them. CDR3 size: 14 residues. The CDR3 DNA follows: TGCGCCAGCGGATGGGAACGAAGCACAGATACGCAGTATTTT. Translated, it gives CASGWERSTDTQYF.

This clonotype has just a few counts. The genes are TRBV11-3 and TRBJ2-7; D unresolved. Per germline, CDR1 SGHNT and CDR2 YENEEA. The CDR3 runs to 13 residues. V was clipped by 5 bases and J by 1 base, with 9 bases between them. This chain's CDR3 is CASSLTLSYEQYF. Written as DNA, the CDR3 is TGTGCCAGCAGCCTAACACTTTCCTACGAGCAGTACTTC.

Many counts were recorded for this clonotype. This chain joins TRBV7-2 and TRBJ1-5; D is undetermined. The CDR3 sequence is 12 residues long. V was pared by 1 base and J by 6 bases, with 4 bases between. In germline, CDR1 is SGHTA, CDR2 FQGNSA. The chain's CDR3 is CASSLDIQPQHF. CDR3 in DNA: TGTGCCAGCAGCTTAGATATTCAGCCCCAGCATTTT. Together with reference TRBV7-2 and TRBJ1-5, the CDR3 gives the full variable domain: GAGVSQSPSNKVTEKGKDVELRCDPISGHTALYWYRQSLGQGLEFLIYFQGNSAPDKSGLPSDRFSAERTGGSVSTLTIQRTQQEDSAVYLCASSLDIQPQHFGDGTRLSIL.

This clonotype was recorded at least ten times. The J gene is TRBJ1-6, the V gene TRBV7-2; weak D call: TRBD1 (5 bases). Germline V lookup: CDR1 SGHTA, CDR2 FQGNSA. V was cut by 4 bases and J by 7 bases, with 14 bases left in between. The CDR3 sequence is 15 residues long. This CDR3 reads CASSSTGGTNSPLHF. CDR3 nucleotides: TGTGCCAGCAGCTCAACCGGGGGGACGAATTCACCCCTCCACTTT. Full variable domain (remainder filled in from reference TRBV7-2 and TRBJ1-6): GAGVSQSPSNKVTEKGKDVELRCDPISGHTALYWYRQSLGQGLEFLIYFQGNSAPDKSGLPSDRFSAERTGGSVSTLTIQRTQQEDSAVYLCASSSTGGTNSPLHFGNGTRLTVT.

This clonotype is deemed medium-sized (0.01 to 0.1%). The CDR3, as DNA: TGCAGTGCTCCTTCCTACAATGAGCAGTTCTTC. Its translation: CSAPSYNEQFF. The V and J genes are TRBV20-1 and TRBJ2-1; D not resolved. This CDR3 spans 11 amino acids. Germline CDR1 and CDR2: DFQATT and SNEGSKA (reference sequence). The germline V and J ends were trimmed by 5 bases and 1 base, with 3 bases remaining between them.